These 21 T cell receptor beta chains came from one sample sequenced in a study of cytomegalovirus exposure and HLA in healthy donors. Clones were read by immunoSEQ multiplex PCR, and TCRdb kept only the in-frame ones, dropping some. The sample records roughly 330,000 clones, 87% being singletons. The sample taken for sequencing was PBMCs. The receptors here all came from a woman aged 25-40 years in good health and CMV-seropositive.

V and J are TRBV2 and TRBJ2-3; D is unclear. Germline V gene lookup returns CDR1 SNHLY and CDR2 FYNNEI. Between the trimmed V and J ends, which lost 6 bases and 0 bases, there was a span of 13 bases. The CDR3 has 15 residues. CDR3 residues: CASRADASSTDTQYF. The DNA of the CDR3 is TGTGCCAGCAGGGCCGACGCTTCTAGCACAGATACGCAGTATTTT.

The chain combines TRBV9 with TRBJ2-7; 7 bases align to TRBD2. CDR1 is SGDLS and CDR2 is YYNGEE in the germline V gene. V gave up 4 bases and J gave up 3 bases; unmatched junction bases: 7. The CDR3 extends over 14 amino acids. The CDR3 sequence: CASSPLADLYEQYF. The CDR3 coding sequence is TGTGCCAGCAGCCCCCTAGCGGACCTCTACGAGCAGTACTTC.

V and J are TRBV27 and TRBJ1-1, with D perhaps TRBD1 (5 bases). V gave up 0 bases and J gave up 7 bases, with 9 bases separating them. Germline V gene lookup returns CDR1 MNHEY and CDR2 SMNVEV (reference sequence). This CDR3 is built from 13 residues. CDR3 in DNA: TGTGCCAGCAGTTTATCCTCGGGGGATGAAGCTTTCTTT. Translated, it gives CASSLSSGDEAFF.

This clone showed up just once. The chain couples TRBV9 to TRBJ2-7; TRBD1 might be the D (6 bases). This CDR3 region has 15 residues. With 0 bases removed from V and 3 bases from J, the gap between germline ends came to 13 bases. The germline V gene has CDR1 SGDLS and CDR2 YYNGEE. CDR3: CASSVGVGANYEQYF. Here the CDR3 DNA reads TGTGCCAGCAGCGTAGGGGTGGGGGCCAACTACGAGCAGTACTTC.

The chain is built from TRBV27 and TRBJ2-5; D is undetermined. Germline V CDR1 and CDR2: MNHEY, SMNVEV (reference sequence). The length of the CDR3 is 15 residues. The V end lost 2 bases, the J end lost 5 bases, and 15 bases lay between the germline ends. The CDR3 loop reads CASSLSSLSGETQYF. CDR3 sequence (DNA): TGTGCCAGCAGTTTAAGTAGCCTCTCTGGGGAGACCCAGTACTTC.

Written as DNA, the CDR3 is TGTGCCAGCAGTGTAGTATTTACAGGTTCGGACACCGGGGAGCTGTTTTTT. Translation: CASSVVFTGSDTGELFF. The chain has TRBV2 and TRBJ2-2, with D perhaps TRBD1 (5 bases). In germline, CDR1 is SNHLY, CDR2 FYNNEI. This CDR3 contains 17 residues. V shed 4 bases and J shed 3 bases, with 18 bases lying between them.

This chain uses TRBV11-2 with TRBJ1-4; D gene uncertain. The germline V and J ends were trimmed by 1 base and 4 bases, with 13 bases remaining between them. The CDR3 runs to 16 residues. Germline CDR1 SGHAT, CDR2 FQNNGV. The chain's CDR3 is CASSLGLLSVNEKLFF. In DNA form, the CDR3 reads TGTGCCAGCAGCTTAGGGTTGCTGTCGGTTAATGAAAAACTGTTTTTT.

The CDR3 region has the DNA TGTGCCAGCAGCTTGGCCGGAGCCACCTACGAGCAGTACTTC. Its protein product is CASSLAGATYEQYF. The chain links TRBV5-5 to TRBJ2-7; D is uncertain. The CDR3 totals 14 residues. The V gene's germline CDR1 is SGHKS and CDR2 YYEKEE (reference sequence). Between the trimmed V and J ends, which lost 0 bases and 2 bases, there was a span of 9 bases.

The chain employs TRBV20-1 and TRBJ2-7; the D is unclear. The V gene's germline CDR1 is DFQATT and CDR2 SNEGSKA (reference sequence). Trimming took 4 bases from V and 6 from J, leaving 7 bases between them. The CDR3 runs 10 residues. The chain's CDR3 is CSANCGEQYF. Here the CDR3 DNA reads TGCAGTGCTAACTGCGGCGAGCAGTACTTC.

The chain links TRBV18 to TRBJ1-2, with 10 bases matching TRBD1. V lost 3 bases to trimming and J lost 3 bases; unmatched junction nucleotides: 10. The CDR3 has 17 residues. Germline CDR1 is KGHSH and CDR2 is LQKENI. The DNA for the CDR3 is TGTGCCAGCTCACCCCCCGGGACAGGGGTAATGGACTATGGCTACACCTTC. Translating it yields CASSPPGTGVMDYGYTF.

The J gene is TRBJ2-3, the V gene TRBV7-9; no clear D gene. CDR1 and CDR2 from the germline V gene are SEHNR and FQNEAQ (reference sequence). Between the trimmed V and J ends, which lost 5 bases and 8 bases, there was a span of 11 bases. CDR3 length equals 12 residues. CDR3 loop: CASSPRTGTQYF. The CDR3 region has the DNA TGTGCCAGCAGCCCAAGGACCGGTACGCAGTATTTT. Filled out from reference TRBV7-9 and TRBJ2-3, the complete variable domain reads DTGVSQNPRHKITKRGQNVTFRCDPISEHNRLYWYRQTLGQGPEFLTYFQNEAQLEKSRLLSDRFSAERPKGSFSTLEIQRTEQGDSAMYLCASSPRTGTQYFGPGTRLTVL.

The rearrangement links TRBV28 to TRBJ2-1; 10 bases match TRBD1. CDR3 length equals 14 residues. Germline V lookup: CDR1 MDHEN, CDR2 SYDVKM. Unmatched junction bases numbered 3, after V lost 3 bases and J lost 7 bases. The chain's CDR3 is CASSLDRGMNEQFF. The CDR3 region has the DNA TGTGCCAGCAGTTTGGACAGGGGGATGAATGAGCAGTTCTTC.

The CDR3 coding sequence is TGTGCCAGCAGCCCCCGGACGGAAACCTACGAGCAGTACTTC. Amino acid sequence: CASSPRTETYEQYF. This sequence joins TRBV7-2 and TRBJ2-7; D unclear. The CDR3 contains 14 residues. CDR1 SGHTA and CDR2 FQGNSA come from the germline V gene. The ends were cut back, 5 bases at V and 2 bases at J, with 13 bases in the middle.

V gene TRBV10-3 combines with J gene TRBJ2-1, with TRBD1 as a possible D gene (6 bases). This CDR3 region has 17 residues. Germline-derived CDR1 and CDR2 are ENHRY and SYGVKD. V lost 1 base to trimming and J lost 7 bases, with 20 bases between them. The chain's CDR3 is CAISEYTGPGTYNEQFF. The DNA of the CDR3 is TGTGCCATCAGTGAGTATACGGGACCAGGGACATATAATGAGCAGTTCTTC.

The rearrangement joins TRBV5-6 to TRBJ2-4; D is possibly TRBD1 (5 bases). Germline CDR1 SGHDT, CDR2 YYEEEE. The V end was cut by 2 bases, the J end by 7 bases, with 10 bases between. This CDR3 comprises 13 residues. The CDR3 DNA reads TGTGCCAGCAGCTTCCGGCAGGGCAACATTCAGTACTTC. The encoded protein is CASSFRQGNIQYF. The whole variable domain, filled in from reference TRBV5-6 and TRBJ2-4, reads DAGVTQSPTHLIKTRGQQVTLRCSPKSGHDTVSWYQQALGQGPQFIFQYYEEEERQRGNFPDRFSGHQFPNYSSELNVNALLLGDSALYLCASSFRQGNIQYFGAGTRLSVL.

V is TRBV27 and J is TRBJ2-7; 7 positions match TRBD2. The V gene's germline CDR1 is MNHEY and CDR2 SMNVEV (reference sequence). This CDR3 has 12 residues. Trimming at V came to 3 bases and at J to 7 bases, leaving 3 bases not matched to a gene. As DNA, the CDR3 is TGTGCCAGCAGTTTGGGGGGGGGTGAGCAGTACTTC. Translation gives CASSLGGGEQYF.

The chain uses TRBV28 and TRBJ1-3; 9 positions match TRBD1. Trimming removed 1 base from V and 6 bases from J; junction bases left unmatched: 7. The CDR3 length is 16 residues. Per germline, CDR1 MDHEN and CDR2 SYDVKM. Written as DNA, the CDR3 is TGTGCCAGCAGTTTATTCGGGACAGGGTTCGCAAACACCATATATTTT. Translation: CASSLFGTGFANTIYF.

The J gene is TRBJ2-1, the V gene TRBV7-9, with 7 bases matching TRBD2. Germline V CDR1 and CDR2: SEHNR, FQNEAQ (reference sequence). The J segment lost 0 bases and the V segment lost 5 bases, leaving 7 bases of the junction unmatched. The CDR3 runs 16 residues. The CDR3 nucleotides read TGTGCCAGCAGCCTCCGGGGGGAATTCTCCTACAATGAGCAGTTCTTC. As protein: CASSLRGEFSYNEQFF. The entire variable domain, with the rest obtained from reference TRBV7-9 and TRBJ2-1, is as follows: DTGVSQNPRHKITKRGQNVTFRCDPISEHNRLYWYRQTLGQGPEFLTYFQNEAQLEKSRLLSDRFSAERPKGSFSTLEIQRTEQGDSAMYLCASSLRGEFSYNEQFFGPGTRLTVL.

The gene calls are TRBV10-3 and TRBJ2-7; D unresolved. Per germline, CDR1 ENHRY and CDR2 SYGVKD. The CDR3 is 14 residues long. V lost 7 bases, J lost 0 bases, and 13 bases lay in between. The CDR3 spells CAITVDPSSYEQYF. CDR3 sequence (DNA): TGTGCCATCACCGTGGATCCTAGCTCCTACGAGCAGTACTTC.

The chain is built from TRBV7-9 and TRBJ1-2; no clear D gene. V lost 1 base and J lost 3, with 9 bases in between. Germline values: CDR1 SEHNR, CDR2 FQNEAQ (reference sequence). The CDR3 is 14 residues long. CDR3 loop: CASSLVGDYYGYTF. The CDR3 nucleotides read TGTGCCAGCAGCTTAGTGGGAGATTACTATGGCTACACCTTC.

Written as DNA, the CDR3 is TGTGCCAGCAGTGACACAGTACAGGGGGCTCCCTCCTACGAGCAGTACTTC. Protein: CASSDTVQGAPSYEQYF. The rearrangement joins TRBV6-1 to TRBJ2-7; 9 bases map to TRBD1. The CDR3 contains 17 residues. The germline V gene has CDR1 MNHNS and CDR2 SASEGT. The trim removed 3 bases at V and 0 bases at J, leaving 9 bases unmatched.